This T cell receptor beta chain was sequenced in a study of cytomegalovirus exposure and HLA in healthy donors. Generated by immunoSEQ multiplex PCR, the TCRdb table keeps only in-frame clones and is missing some. This repertoire shows around 300,000 clones, over 75% found once; its top ten account for approximately 0.94%. Turning to this clone: Its cognate antigen is unknown.

Germline assignment: CDR1 SGDLS and CDR2 YYNGEE. The CDR3 covers 15 residues. Trimming cost V 3 bases and J 2 bases; bases outside gene matches: 7. General observations from the study: Overall, approximately 150 TCR beta chains were annotated as cytomegalovirus-associated.

The sequencing input was PBMCs. This sequence originates from a woman in her late teens or twenties in good health and CMV-seronegative. The genes are TRBV9 and TRBJ2-7; 8 bases are shared with TRBD1. CDR3 nucleotides: TGTGCCAGCAGCGCAGGACAGGGCCGAGCCTACGAGCAGTACTTC. It encodes CASSAGQGRAYEQYF. Complete variable domain (other parts from reference TRBV9 and TRBJ2-7): DSGVTQTPKHLITATGQRVTLRCSPRSGDLSVYWYQQSLDQGLQFLIQYYNGEERAKGNILERFSAQQFPDLHSELNLSSLELGDSALYFCASSAGQGRAYEQYFGPGTRLTVT.